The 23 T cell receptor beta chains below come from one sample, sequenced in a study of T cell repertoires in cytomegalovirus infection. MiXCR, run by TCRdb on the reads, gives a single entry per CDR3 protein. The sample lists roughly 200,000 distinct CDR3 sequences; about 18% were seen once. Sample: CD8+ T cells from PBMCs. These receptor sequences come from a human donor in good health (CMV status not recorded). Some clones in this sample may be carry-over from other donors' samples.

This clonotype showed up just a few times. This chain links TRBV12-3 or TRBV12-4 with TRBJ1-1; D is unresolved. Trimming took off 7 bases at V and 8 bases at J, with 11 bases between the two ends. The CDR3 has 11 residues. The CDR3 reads CASTPAVEAFF. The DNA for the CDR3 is TGTGCCAGCACCCCCGCGGTCGAAGCTTTCTTT.

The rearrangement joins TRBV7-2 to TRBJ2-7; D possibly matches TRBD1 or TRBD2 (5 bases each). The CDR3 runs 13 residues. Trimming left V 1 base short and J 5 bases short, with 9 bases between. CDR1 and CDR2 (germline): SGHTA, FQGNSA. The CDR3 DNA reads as TGTGCCAGCAGCTTAGAGTGGGGGAACGAGCAGTACTTC. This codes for CASSLEWGNEQYF.

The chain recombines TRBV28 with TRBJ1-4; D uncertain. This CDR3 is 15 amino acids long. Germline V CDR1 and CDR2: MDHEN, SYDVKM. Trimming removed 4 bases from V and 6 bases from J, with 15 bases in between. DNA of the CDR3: TGTGCCAGCAGTTACCCTTTCTCGCGAGATGAAAAACTGTTTTTT. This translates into CASSYPFSRDEKLFF.

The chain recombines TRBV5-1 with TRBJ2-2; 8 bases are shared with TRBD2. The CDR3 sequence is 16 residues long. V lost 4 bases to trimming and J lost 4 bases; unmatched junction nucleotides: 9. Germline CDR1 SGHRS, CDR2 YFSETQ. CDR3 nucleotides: TGCGCCAGCAGCCCACGGCGGGGGGAGCGCACCGGGGAGCTGTTTTTT. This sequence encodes CASSPRRGERTGELFF.

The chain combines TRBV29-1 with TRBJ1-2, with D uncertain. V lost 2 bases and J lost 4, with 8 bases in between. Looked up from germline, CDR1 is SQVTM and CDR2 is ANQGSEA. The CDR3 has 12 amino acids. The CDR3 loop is CSVESGVYGYTF. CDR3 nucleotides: TGCAGCGTTGAATCCGGGGTCTATGGCTACACCTTC. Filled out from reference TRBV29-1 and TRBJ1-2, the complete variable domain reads SAVISQKPSRDICQRGTSLTIQCQVDSQVTMMFWYRQQPGQSLTLIATANQGSEATYESGFVIDKFPISRPNLTFSTLTVSNMSPEDSSIYLCSVESGVYGYTFGSGTRLTVV.

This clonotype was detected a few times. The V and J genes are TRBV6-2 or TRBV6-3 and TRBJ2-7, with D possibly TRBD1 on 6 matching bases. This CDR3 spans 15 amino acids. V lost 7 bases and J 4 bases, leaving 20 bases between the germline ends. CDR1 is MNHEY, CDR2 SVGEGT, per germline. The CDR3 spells CASTQTTGVPYEQYF. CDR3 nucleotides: TGTGCCAGCACCCAAACGACAGGCGTTCCTTACGAGCAGTACTTC.

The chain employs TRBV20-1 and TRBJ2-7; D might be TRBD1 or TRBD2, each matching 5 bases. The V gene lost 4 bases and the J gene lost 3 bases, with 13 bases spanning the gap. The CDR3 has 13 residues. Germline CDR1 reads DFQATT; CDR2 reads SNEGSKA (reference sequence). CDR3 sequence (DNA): TGCAGTGCTAATCGGGACGGTCACTACGAGCAGTACTTC. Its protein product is CSANRDGHYEQYF.

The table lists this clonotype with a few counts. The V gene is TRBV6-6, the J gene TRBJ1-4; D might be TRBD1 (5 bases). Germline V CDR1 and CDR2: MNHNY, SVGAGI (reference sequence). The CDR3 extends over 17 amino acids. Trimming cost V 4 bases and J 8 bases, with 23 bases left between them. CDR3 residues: CASSWGLEGAANEKLFF. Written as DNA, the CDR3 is TGTGCCAGCAGTTGGGGGTTGGAAGGCGCGGCAAACGAAAAACTGTTTTTT.

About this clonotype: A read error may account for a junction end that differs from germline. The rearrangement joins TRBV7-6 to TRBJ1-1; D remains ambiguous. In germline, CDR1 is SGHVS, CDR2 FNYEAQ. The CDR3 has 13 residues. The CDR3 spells CASSSSTNTEAFF. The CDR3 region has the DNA TGTGCTAGCAGCTCGTCGACGAACACTGAAGCTTTCTTT.

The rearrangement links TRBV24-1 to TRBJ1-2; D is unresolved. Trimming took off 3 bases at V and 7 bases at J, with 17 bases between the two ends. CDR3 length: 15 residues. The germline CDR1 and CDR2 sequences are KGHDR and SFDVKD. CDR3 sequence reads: CATSDPGKGNSGYTF. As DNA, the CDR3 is TGTGCCACCAGTGATCCGGGGAAAGGGAATAGTGGCTACACCTTC.

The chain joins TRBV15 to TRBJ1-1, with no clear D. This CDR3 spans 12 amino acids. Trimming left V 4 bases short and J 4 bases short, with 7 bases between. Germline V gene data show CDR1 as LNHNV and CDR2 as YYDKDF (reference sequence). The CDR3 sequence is CATSTEGTEAFF. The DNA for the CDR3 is TGTGCCACCAGCACAGAAGGCACTGAAGCTTTCTTT.

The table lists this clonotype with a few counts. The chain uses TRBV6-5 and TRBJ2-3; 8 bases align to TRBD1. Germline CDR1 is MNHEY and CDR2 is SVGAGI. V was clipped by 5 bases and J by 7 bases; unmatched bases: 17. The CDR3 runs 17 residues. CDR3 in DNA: TGTGCCAGCAGTGCGGACAGGGTCGCTATTTTTGTTCATACGCAGTATTTT. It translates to CASSADRVAIFVHTQYF.

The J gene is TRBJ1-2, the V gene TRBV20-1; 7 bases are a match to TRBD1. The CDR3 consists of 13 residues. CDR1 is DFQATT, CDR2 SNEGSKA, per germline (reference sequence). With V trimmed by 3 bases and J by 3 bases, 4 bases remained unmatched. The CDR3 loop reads CSARRRGDYGYTF. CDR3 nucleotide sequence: TGCAGTGCTAGGCGCAGGGGGGACTATGGCTACACCTTC.

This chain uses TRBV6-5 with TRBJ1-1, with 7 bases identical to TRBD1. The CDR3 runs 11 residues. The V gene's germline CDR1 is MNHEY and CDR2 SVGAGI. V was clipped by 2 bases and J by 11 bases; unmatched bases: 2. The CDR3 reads CASSYDREAFF. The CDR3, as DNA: TGTGCCAGCAGTTACGACAGGGAGGCTTTCTTT.

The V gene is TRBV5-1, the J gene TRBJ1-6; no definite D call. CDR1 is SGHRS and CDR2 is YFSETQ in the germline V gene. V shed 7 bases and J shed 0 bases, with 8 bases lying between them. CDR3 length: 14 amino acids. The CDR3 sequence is CASPALSYNSPLHF. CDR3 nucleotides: TGCGCCAGCCCCGCCCTCTCCTATAATTCACCCCTCCACTTT.

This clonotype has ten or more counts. CDR3 nucleotides: TGTGCCAGCAGCGCACCCTCGGCAGGGTCCTACGAGCAGTACTTC. Translation: CASSAPSAGSYEQYF. This chain uses TRBV7-8 with TRBJ2-7, with D possibly matching TRBD1 (5 bases). This CDR3 is built from 15 residues. V shed 5 bases and J shed 1 base, with 15 bases lying between them. Looked up from germline, CDR1 is SGHVS and CDR2 is FQNEAQ.

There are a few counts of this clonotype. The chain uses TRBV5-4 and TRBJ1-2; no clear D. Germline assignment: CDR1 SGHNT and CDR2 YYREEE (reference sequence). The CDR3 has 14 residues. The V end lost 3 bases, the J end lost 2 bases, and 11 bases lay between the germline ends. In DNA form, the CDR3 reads TGTGCCAGCAGCTCCTGGACGGCGAACTATGGCTACACCTTC. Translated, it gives CASSSWTANYGYTF.

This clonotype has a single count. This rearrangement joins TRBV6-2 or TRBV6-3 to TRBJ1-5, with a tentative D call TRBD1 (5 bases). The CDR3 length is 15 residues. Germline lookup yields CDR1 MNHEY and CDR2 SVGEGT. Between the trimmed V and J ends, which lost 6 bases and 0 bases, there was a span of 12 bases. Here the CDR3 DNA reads TGTGCCAGCAGCCTGGGGGATTATAGCAATCAGCCCCAGCATTTT. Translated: CASSLGDYSNQPQHF.

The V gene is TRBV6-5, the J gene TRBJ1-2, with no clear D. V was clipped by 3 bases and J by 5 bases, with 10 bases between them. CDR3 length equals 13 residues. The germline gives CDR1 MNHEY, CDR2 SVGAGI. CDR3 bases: TGTGCCAGCAGTTATATTGAAGGGTATGGCTACACCTTC. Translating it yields CASSYIEGYGYTF.

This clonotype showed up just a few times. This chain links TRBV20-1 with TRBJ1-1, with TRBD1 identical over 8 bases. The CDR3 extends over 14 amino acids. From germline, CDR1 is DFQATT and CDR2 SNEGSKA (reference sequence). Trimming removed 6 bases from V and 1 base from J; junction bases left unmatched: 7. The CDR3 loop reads CSAYLDRANTEAFF. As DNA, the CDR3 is TGCAGTGCCTACCTGGACAGGGCGAACACTGAAGCTTTCTTT.

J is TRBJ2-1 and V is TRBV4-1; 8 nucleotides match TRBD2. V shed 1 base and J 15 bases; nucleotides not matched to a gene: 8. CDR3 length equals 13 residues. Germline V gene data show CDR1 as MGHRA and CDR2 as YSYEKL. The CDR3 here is CASSQGAAGEMFF. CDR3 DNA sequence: TGCGCCAGCAGCCAAGGTGCAGCGGGGGAAATGTTCTTC.

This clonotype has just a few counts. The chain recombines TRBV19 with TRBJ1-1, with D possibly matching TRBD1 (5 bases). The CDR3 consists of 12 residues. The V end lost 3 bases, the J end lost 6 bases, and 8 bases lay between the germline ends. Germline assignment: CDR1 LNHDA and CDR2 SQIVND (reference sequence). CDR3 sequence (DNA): TGTGCCAGTAGTATTCGGGGGGCTGAAGCTTTCTTT. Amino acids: CASSIRGAEAFF.

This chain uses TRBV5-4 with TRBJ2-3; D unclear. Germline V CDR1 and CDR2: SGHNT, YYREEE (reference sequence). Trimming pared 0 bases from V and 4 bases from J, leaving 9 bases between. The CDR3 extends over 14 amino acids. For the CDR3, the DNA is TGTGCCAGCAGCTTGGAGGCAGTTCCAGATACGCAGTATTTT. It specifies CASSLEAVPDTQYF. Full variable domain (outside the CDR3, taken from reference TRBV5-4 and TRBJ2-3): ETGVTQSPTHLIKTRGQQVTLRCSSQSGHNTVSWYQQALGQGPQFIFQYYREEENGRGNFPPRFSGLQFPNYSSELNVNALELDDSALYLCASSLEAVPDTQYFGPGTRLTVL.